This TCR beta chain was identified in a study of T cell changes during pregnancy in multiple sclerosis (dated by TCRdb to the late 2010s). Regarding the complete study: Changes in the T cell repertoire over the course of pregnancy were examined in this study in women with multiple sclerosis.

Library prep was done by the immunoSEQ multiplex PCR assay. What TCRdb holds here is the immuneACCESS table cut down to in-frame rearrangements. Part of the clones is not present; checked against another copy, under half of the missing clones reflect an unresolved V gene, and the others are unexplained. For this sample the table gives around 31,000 clones, of which more than 80% were detected only once. The ten largest account for around 0.7% of the sample. In regard to this clone: It has no known antigen specificity. No qualities accompany the bases; no much larger clone lies one base away.

Taken from the germline V gene, the CDR1 and CDR2 loops are SGHAT and FQNNGV. From the cysteine through the phenylalanine, the CDR3 covers 12 amino acids. The read is trimmed to its CDR3 DNA, 36 bases read in frame from base 1. Trimming at the junction amounts to 5 bases on V and 2 bases on J, and the germline ends lie 5 bases apart. The chain employs TRBV11-2 and TRBJ2-3, with the D gene uncertain. The sequence derives from a female donor with multiple sclerosis, enrolled in a pregnancy study. Sample: CD4+ T cells from peripheral blood mononuclear cells, taken in the first trimester of pregnancy. The CDR3 corresponds to CASSKYTDTQYF. The DNA sequence is as follows: TGTGCCAGCAGCAAATACACAGATACGCAGTATTTT.